The entry below gives a single TCR beta chain sequence along with its context. Germline CDR1 and CDR2: SGHRS and YFSETQ. This CDR3 is built from 12 residues. Trimming pared 5 bases from V and 9 bases from J, leaving 12 bases between. Authors' data handling: Reference gene primers were amplified, and this amplification served to estimate nucleated cell counts. Clones were sequenced by immunoSEQ multiplex PCR, and TCRdb holds only the in-frame ones, with some missing. Clonal size and the V and J genes are those of that table, whereas D and trimming came from the DNA. The sample has about 300,000 clones; approximately 92% are singletons. Seattle's enrolled individuals joined amid active infection and were then monitored longitudinally. This sample is drawn from a study of blood T cell repertoires in COVID-19. Study overall: Researchers got acute and convalescent COVID-19 samples from the United States, Italy and Spain. Sources were T cells, B-cell-depleted T cells, or PBMCs; the material itself was cDNA or gDNA.

Sequenced material: peripheral blood. This TCR was sampled from a woman in her twenties or thirties with COVID-19, enrolled during active disease. The chain has TRBV5-1 and TRBJ2-1; D is undetermined. This CDR3 reads CASSGTHGEQFF. In DNA, the CDR3 is TGCGCCAGCAGTGGCACCCATGGTGAGCAGTTCTTC.